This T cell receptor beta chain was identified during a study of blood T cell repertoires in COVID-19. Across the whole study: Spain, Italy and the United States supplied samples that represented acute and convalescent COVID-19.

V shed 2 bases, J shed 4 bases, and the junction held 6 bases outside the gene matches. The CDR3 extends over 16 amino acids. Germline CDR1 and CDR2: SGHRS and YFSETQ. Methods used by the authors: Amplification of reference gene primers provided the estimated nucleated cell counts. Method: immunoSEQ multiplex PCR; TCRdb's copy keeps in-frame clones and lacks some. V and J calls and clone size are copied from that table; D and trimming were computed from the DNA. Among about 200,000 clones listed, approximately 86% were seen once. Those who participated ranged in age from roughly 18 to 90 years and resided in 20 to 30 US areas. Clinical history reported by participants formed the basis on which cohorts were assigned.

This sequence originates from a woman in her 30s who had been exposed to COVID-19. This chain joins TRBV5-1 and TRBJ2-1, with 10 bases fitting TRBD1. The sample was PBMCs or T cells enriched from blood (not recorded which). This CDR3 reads CASSFTRDRGYNEQFF. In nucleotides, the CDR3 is TGCGCCAGCAGCTTTACCCGGGACAGGGGTTACAATGAGCAGTTCTTC.